This T cell receptor (beta chain) was recorded in a study of cytomegalovirus exposure and HLA in healthy donors (dated by TCRdb to 2016 to 2017). Regarding the study in general: An earlier analysis of fewer than 750 of the donors reported under 300 Gb of sequence data and around 120 million unique TCR beta sequences obtained from approximately 180 million T cells. An early release that covered more than 550 HLA-typed donors contained 250 to 350 gigabases of sequencing data and 85 million to 100 million unique TCR sequences. Of the approximately 400 genotyped donors, about 84% fell in the genetic ancestry cluster associated with self-reported Caucasian donors. The aim of the study was to test whether cataloging public T cell receptors could identify signatures of past pathogen exposure. Using immunosequencing, the study profiled T cell repertoires from some 670 subjects and related those repertoires to cytomegalovirus serostatus. Along with the roughly 700-subject first cohort, a separate validation cohort of 120 different subjects was used. High-throughput TCR immunosequencing, statistical association of individual TCRs with disease status, and machine learning were combined to predict cytomegalovirus infection status. To study patterns of TCR occurrence, a later analysis re-analyzed previously published TCR beta repertoires from 666 donors and added high-resolution HLA genotyping. The later analysis used no new phenotypic data to find candidate immune exposures, relying instead on TCR beta sequences and their occurrence across donors. An earlier analysis of roughly 580 of the donors used high-throughput TCR beta sequencing to judge whether each TCR beta V gene segment behaved as functional or pseudogenic. Alongside the repertoire data, information on donor age, sex, ethnicity and CMV serostatus was compiled. A later genetic analysis used genome-wide SNP genotypes for about 60% of the roughly 670 donors, treating that subset as a discovery cohort. Every repertoire in the discovery cohort had been generated on one and the same sequencing platform. Class I and class II HLA loci were covered by the typing at four-digit resolution. Typing coverage differed by locus: A, B, C, DRB1 and DQB1 were typed in about 620-640 donors, DQA1 in about 550, DPA1 in approximately 600, and DPB1 in approximately 450. Because of strong linkage in the cohort, a handful of DR-DQ haplotypes were treated as single units for association and clustering. On average, about 240,000 unique TCR beta nucleotide sequences were sequenced per donor among a few hundred genotyped donors of the cohort, with roughly 19% of those sequences being non-productive.

The study at large found these results: A later analysis found that TCR association rates varied across HLA loci, with DRB1 alleles showing the most associated TCRs and HLA-C alleles the fewest. In vitro tests confirmed that a few of the cytomegalovirus-associated TCR beta chains recognize cytomegalovirus antigens. A cluster of highly shared sequence variants was judged likely to be a technical artifact of the sequencing pipeline. Most TCR sequences were observed very rarely across donors, whereas some public TCRs were present in many individuals. A later genetic analysis reported fewer N-insertions in productive TCRs among donors in an Asian-associated ancestry cluster than the roughly 640-donor mean. Because counts were too low, fewer than 20 rarely observed V segments, including chromosome 9 orphons, were excluded from the earlier analysis of 500 to 700 of the donors. An association between a missense DCLRE1C variant and V-gene and J-gene trimming of TCR beta chains was found in a later genetic analysis and replicated in an independent cohort. The study listed 170 or so TCR beta chains as associated with cytomegalovirus. A later analysis found that HLA-associated TCR beta chains were more clonally expanded and had lower generation probabilities than equally common non-associated chains. The only immune exposure information available for the cohort was CMV serostatus. Because the 87-base-pair reads could not distinguish some IMGT-functional V segments, including TRBV6-2 and TRBV6-3, those segments were excluded. A further reported finding was that TCR beta sequences accurately predicted the HLA-A and HLA-B alleles for most subjects in the first cohort. When HLA alleles, especially DR and DQ, strongly co-occurred, TCR associations were difficult to assign to individual alleles. According to the authors, the approach could potentially be generalized to other disease states and immunological phenotypes. A later analysis associated 16,951 TCR beta sequences with specific HLA alleles at a false discovery rate of 0.05. Because HLA typing was unavailable for some donors at each locus, only the typed subset was used in association tests. A later analysis reported that several top co-occurrence clusters appeared linked to parvovirus B19, influenza, CMV and Epstein-Barr virus. The classifier was reported to diagnose cytomegalovirus status with high specificity and sensitivity in both the original and validation cohorts. In this cohort, only TCR beta chains were sequenced, and detectable features were limited by the absence of alpha or paired-chain data. Correlated functional status among segregating V segments might reflect linkage disequilibrium, but an unknown experimental factor could not be ruled out. Presence/absence analyses assumed roughly uniform sequencing depth across donors, an assumption that may not hold. Broadly in line with IMGT annotations, most TCR beta V segments showed up in productive rearrangements about 87% or about 30% of the time in an earlier analysis of several hundred of the donors. A later analysis found that most CMV-associated TCR beta chains appeared HLA-restricted, with HLA associations seemingly driven largely by CMV exposure.

Libraries were prepared through the immunoSEQ multiplex PCR assay. For the multiplex PCR, a mixture combining 60 forward primers for TCR Vbeta segments and 13 reverse primers for TCR Jbeta segments was used. Amplification of the CDR3 region of rearranged TCR beta genes was performed with a multiplex PCR assay on genomic DNA. On the Illumina HiSeq System, the amplified TCR beta libraries were sequenced as 87-base-pair reads. The paper's data handling went like this. A later analysis counted some 74 million unique TCR beta chains across the 550 to 800 repertoires, and approximately 11 million of these chains were shared by at least two donors. A nearest-neighbor algorithm error-corrected the raw reads and collapsed the reads into unique sequences, merging closely related sequences to remove PCR and sequencing errors. V, D and J gene segments were assigned by aligning CDR3 sequences to IMGT reference sequences. For a sequence to be retained, a match of at least six nucleotides to both a V gene segment and a J gene segment was required. Rearrangements were classified as productive when the CDR3 lacked stop codons and remained in frame with V and J, and all other rearrangements were classified as non-productive. CDR3 was defined by IMGT convention, running from the second conserved V-encoded cysteine to the conserved J-encoded phenylalanine. In an earlier analysis of more than 550 of the donors, sequences lacking an unambiguous match to a single V gene segment were excluded. In an earlier analysis of approximately 610 of the donors, V segments were called functional above 56.7% productive rearrangements and were called segregating when the between-donor standard deviation exceeded 5%. A statistical classification framework was built for diagnosing cytomegalovirus status from the catalog of TCR beta chain sequences. V and J gene assignment, in a later analysis, came from comparing TCR nucleotide sequences with IMGT/GENE-DB human TR gene sequences. In a later analysis, CDR3 sequences and most-parsimonious VDJ recombination scenarios were assigned using the TCRdist pipeline. In a later analysis, every TCR beta chain was defined by the combination of its CDR3 amino acid sequence and its V-gene family, and reads without a unique V-gene family were dropped. To address suspected cross-contamination and a sequencing artifact, a later analysis removed some 620 highly shared, low-generation-probability nucleotide sequences. A later analysis calculated a clonal expansion index for each public chain from normalized within-repertoire ranks of inferred template counts. In a later analysis, generation probabilities were computed using a VDJ recombination model fitted to out-of-frame rearrangements, and the results were checked against IGoR. Hypergeometric tests were used in a later analysis to score TCR-TCR, TCR-HLA and TCR-CMV co-occurrence, with a repertoire-size bias correction applied to the TCR pairs. In a later analysis, false discovery rates were estimated by permuting HLA or CMV assignments 20 times. A later analysis grouped co-occurring TCRs with DBSCAN, adding TCRdist sequence similarity when clustering within HLA-allele-positive subsets. For co-occurrence clustering, repertoires with fewer than 30,000 or more than 120,000 public chains were excluded, along with a handful of repertoires with anomalous nucleotide sharing. Entries here come from immuneACCESS through TCRdb and include only in-frame sequences with V and J called. Some clones fail to appear in such tables; in the studies checked, an unresolved V gene covers under half of the shortfall, and the cause of the remainder is unknown. That table gives V, J and clone size, and the DNA gave D and trimming. In all, the sample holds approximately 150,000 clones, and 75% of those were seen once. The leading ten clones occupy less than 5% of the sample.

The cohort comprised 666 healthy bone marrow donors. All cohort members were sampled while nominally healthy, although unrecorded immune exposures were likely present. The donor was CMV seronegative and was included in the group of a few hundred seronegative cohort members. A peripheral blood sample was collected from each donor, and TCR beta sequencing was performed on peripheral blood mononuclear cells. The Qiagen DNeasy Blood Extraction Kit was used to extract genomic DNA from the blood cell samples. A note on this clone: Its recognized antigen is unknown. The input lacks base qualities; no much larger clone sits a single base away.

CDR1 and CDR2, looked up from the germline V gene (reference sequence), are MNHEY and SMNVEV. V and J are trimmed by 1 base and 10 bases, and the gene matches miss 12 bases of the junction. From the cysteine through the phenylalanine, the CDR3 covers 16 amino acids. This entry keeps only the CDR3 DNA: 48 bases, framed from base 1. The sample was PBMCs. This sequence originates from a male donor in good health and CMV-seronegative. This chain joins TRBV27 to TRBJ2-1; 8 bases in the junction line up with TRBD2. The CDR3 region: CASSLWASGSSGEQFF. The DNA sequence follows: TGTGCCAGCAGTTTATGGGCCAGCGGGAGTTCTGGCGAGCAGTTCTTC.